These 13 T cell receptor beta chains came from one sample sequenced in a study of spatial heterogeneity in lung cancer. Study results and caveats: Expanded intratumoral alpha and beta TCR counts tracked tumor mutation counts.

Via MiXCR, TCRdb re-called the 5' RACE reads, giving one row per CDR3 protein. The sample shows some 7,800 distinct CDR3 sequences, more than 5% of them seen only once. What these receptors recognize is not known. The time point was: sample taken at primary tumor resection. Here the sequenced sample was lung tumor tissue, taken at surgery. These receptors came from a male donor with early-stage non-small cell lung cancer.

This clonotype was picked up many times. The rearrangement joins TRBV6-6 to TRBJ1-1, with D perhaps TRBD1 (5 bases). This CDR3 region has 15 residues. Germline V gene sequence: CDR1 MNHNY, CDR2 SVGAGI (reference sequence). With 10 bases removed from V and 2 bases from J, the gap between germline ends came to 20 bases. CDR3 region: CATTSRSGDNTEAFF. CDR3 coding DNA: TGTGCCACCACCTCCCGGTCGGGGGACAACACTGAAGCTTTCTTT.

This clonotype was detected ten times or more. The rearrangement joins TRBV5-1 to TRBJ2-5; either TRBD1 or TRBD2 may fit D (6 bases each). Germline V CDR1 and CDR2: SGHRS, YFSETQ. Trimming stripped 0 bases from V and 5 bases from J, with 11 bases between. The length of the CDR3 is 14 residues. The CDR3 here is CASSLGKGGETQYF. The CDR3 DNA sequence: TGCGCCAGCAGCTTGGGGAAGGGGGGCGAGACCCAGTACTTC.

This clonotype occurred many times. The chain couples TRBV20-1 to TRBJ2-7; 7 bases fit TRBD1. The germline gives CDR1 DFQATT, CDR2 SNEGSKA (reference sequence). Trimming removed 3 bases from V and 3 bases from J; junction bases left unmatched: 5. The CDR3 runs to 13 residues. For the CDR3, the DNA is TGCAGTGCTAGCCGACAGGGCAGCTACGAGCAGTACTTC. It encodes CSASRQGSYEQYF.

This clonotype was seen many times. This chain links TRBV5-1 with TRBJ2-1; tentative D call: TRBD2 (5 bases). Germline CDR1 is SGHRS and CDR2 is YFSETQ. V was cut by 1 base and J by 9 bases, with 14 bases left in between. CDR3 length: 14 amino acids. The CDR3 DNA is TGCGCCAGCAGCTTGCGGACTGCTCCTGGTGAGCAGTTCTTC. Translation gives CASSLRTAPGEQFF. The entire variable domain, with the rest obtained from reference TRBV5-1 and TRBJ2-1, is as follows: KAGVTQTPRYLIKTRGQQVTLSCSPISGHRSVSWYQQTPGQGLQFLFEYFSETQRNKGNFPGRFSGRQFSNSRSEMNVSTLELGDSALYLCASSLRTAPGEQFFGPGTRLTVL.

This clonotype counts as medium-sized. The J gene is TRBJ2-7, the V gene TRBV6-6; D remains unclear. CDR3 length equals 19 residues. Germline V gene sequence: CDR1 MNHNY, CDR2 SVGAGI (reference sequence). With 0 bases removed from V and 2 bases from J, the gap between germline ends came to 23 bases. CDR3 bases: TGTGCCAGCAGTTACTCGAGGAGTGGGTTAGGGATGTCGGCCTACGAGCAGTACTTC. Its translation: CASSYSRSGLGMSAYEQYF.

Only a few counts were recorded for this clonotype. The V call is TRBV16, the J call TRBJ1-6; D uncertain. The CDR3 sequence is 17 residues long. Deletions cut 4 bases from V and 5 bases from J, with 18 bases between. Germline loops: CDR1 KGHSY, CDR2 FQNENV. CDR3 coding DNA: TGTGCCAGCAGCCGGTCTAGACACAACGCGGATAATTCACCCCTCCACTTT. It encodes CASSRSRHNADNSPLHF.

This chain joins TRBV10-3 and TRBJ1-4; 9 bases match TRBD1. Unmatched junction bases numbered 2, after V lost 5 bases and J lost 1 base. The length of the CDR3 is 15 residues. From germline, CDR1 is ENHRY and CDR2 SYGVKD. The CDR3 sequence is CAISLTGGTNEKLFF. CDR3 DNA sequence: TGTGCCATCAGTTTGACAGGGGGAACTAATGAAAAACTGTTTTTT.

This clonotype was recorded at least ten times. The chain combines TRBV7-9 with TRBJ1-3; D uncertain. Germline values: CDR1 SEHNR, CDR2 FQNEAQ (reference sequence). The V end was cut by 5 bases, the J end by 3 bases, with 8 bases between. CDR3 size: 13 residues. The CDR3 is CASSPPGGNTIYF. CDR3 nucleotide sequence: TGTGCCAGCAGCCCCCCAGGTGGAAACACCATATATTTT.

V is TRBV27 and J is TRBJ2-3; possible D gene TRBD1, 6 bases. Germline V lookup: CDR1 MNHEY, CDR2 SMNVEV (reference sequence). The CDR3 contains 11 residues. CDR3: CTRQGTDTQYF. CDR3 nucleotides: TGTACCCGACAGGGCACAGATACGCAGTATTTT.

This clonotype has at least ten counts. This rearrangement joins TRBV7-8 to TRBJ1-5, with D hard to call. The germline gives CDR1 SGHVS, CDR2 FQNEAQ. Trimming left V 5 bases short and J 9 bases short, with 14 bases between. This CDR3 region has 13 residues. For the CDR3, the DNA is TGTGCCAGCAGCCCCTCGGAACTGAGGCCCCAGCATTTT. Amino acids: CASSPSELRPQHF.

This chain uses TRBV28 with TRBJ2-5; 8 nucleotides align to TRBD2. The V and J ends lost 5 bases and 5 bases, in that order; junction bases with no gene match: 7. The CDR3 is 14 residues long. The germline gives CDR1 MDHEN, CDR2 SYDVKM. Here the CDR3 DNA reads TGTGCCAGCAGTGAAGGACTAGCCCGCGAGACCCAGTACTTC. Translated: CASSEGLARETQYF.

This clonotype qualifies as medium-sized. The CDR3 DNA follows: TGTGCCAGCAGTCCACGGGACAGGGGCACAGATACGCAGTATTTT. Protein sequence: CASSPRDRGTDTQYF. The chain links TRBV12-3 or TRBV12-4 to TRBJ2-3; TRBD1 matches at 9 bases. This CDR3 is built from 15 residues. The junction had 4 bases not matched to a gene; V was cut back by 5 bases and J by 1 base.

This chain joins TRBV5-1 and TRBJ2-7, with TRBD1 identical over 9 bases. The CDR3 runs 14 residues. CDR1 is SGHRS and CDR2 is YFSETQ in the germline V gene. Unmatched junction bases numbered 5, after V lost 1 base and J lost 6 bases. The CDR3 spells CASSLRQGDIEQYF. CDR3 DNA: TGCGCCAGCAGCTTGAGACAGGGGGACATCGAGCAGTACTTC.